This T cell receptor (beta chain) was identified in a study of CD8 T cells in ankylosing spondylitis. Generation of TCR beta libraries employed quantitative 5'-RACE incorporating molecular barcodes. TCRdb fed the 5' RACE reads into MiXCR, producing one record per CDR3 protein. Of around 120,000 distinct CDR3 sequences listed, about an eighth are singletons. Germline V gene lookup returns CDR1 SGHTA and CDR2 FQGNSA. V was pared by 1 base and J by 4 bases, with 13 bases between. The CDR3 is 15 residues long. Input material: blood, either unsorted or a sorted T cell fraction (not recorded which). This receptor was obtained from a female donor with ankylosing spondylitis or in good health (not recorded which). This chain links TRBV7-2 with TRBJ1-1, with a weak D call TRBD1 (5 bases). The DNA of the CDR3 is TGTGCCAGCAGCTTAGTGCGGGGGGGGAGCACTGAAGCTTTCTTT. Translating gives CASSLVRGGSTEAFF.